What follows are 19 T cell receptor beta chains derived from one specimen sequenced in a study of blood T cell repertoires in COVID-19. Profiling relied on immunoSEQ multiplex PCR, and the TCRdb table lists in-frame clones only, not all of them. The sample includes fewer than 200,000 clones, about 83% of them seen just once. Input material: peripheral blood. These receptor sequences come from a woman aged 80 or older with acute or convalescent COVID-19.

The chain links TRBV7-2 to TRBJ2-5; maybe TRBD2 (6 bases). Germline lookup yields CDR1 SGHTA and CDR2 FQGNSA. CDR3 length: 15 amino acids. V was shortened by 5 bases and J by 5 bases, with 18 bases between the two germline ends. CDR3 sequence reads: CASSPSRGTGETQYF. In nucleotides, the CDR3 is TGTGCCAGCAGCCCCTCCCGGGGGACGGGGGAGACCCAGTACTTC.

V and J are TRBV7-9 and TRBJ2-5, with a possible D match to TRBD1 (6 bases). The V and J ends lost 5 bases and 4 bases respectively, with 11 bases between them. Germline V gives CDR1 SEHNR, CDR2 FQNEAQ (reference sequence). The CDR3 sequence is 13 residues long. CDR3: CASSLTGLETQYF. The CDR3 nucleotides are TGTGCCAGCAGCCTAACAGGGCTAGAGACCCAGTACTTC.

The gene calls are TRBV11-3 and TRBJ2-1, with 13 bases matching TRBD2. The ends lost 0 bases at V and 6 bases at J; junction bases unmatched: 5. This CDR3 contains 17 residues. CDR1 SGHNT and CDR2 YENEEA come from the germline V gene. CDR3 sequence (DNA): TGTGCCAGCAGCTTAGATGCGGGACTAGCGGGGAGCAATGAGCAGTTCTTC. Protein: CASSLDAGLAGSNEQFF.

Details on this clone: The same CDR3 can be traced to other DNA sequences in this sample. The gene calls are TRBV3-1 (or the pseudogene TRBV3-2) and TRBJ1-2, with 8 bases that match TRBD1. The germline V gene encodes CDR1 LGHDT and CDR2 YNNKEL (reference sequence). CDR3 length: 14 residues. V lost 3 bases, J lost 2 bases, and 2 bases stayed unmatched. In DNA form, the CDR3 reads TGTGCCAGCAGCCAGAGGACAGGGAACTATGGCTACACCTTC. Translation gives CASSQRTGNYGYTF.

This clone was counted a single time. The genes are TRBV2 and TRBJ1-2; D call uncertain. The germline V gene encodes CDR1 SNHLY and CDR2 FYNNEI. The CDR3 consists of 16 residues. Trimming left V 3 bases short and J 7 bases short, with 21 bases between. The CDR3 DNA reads TGTGCCAGCAGTGACCAAAATGGGCAGGTAGGCGCTGGCTACACCTTC. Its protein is CASSDQNGQVGAGYTF.

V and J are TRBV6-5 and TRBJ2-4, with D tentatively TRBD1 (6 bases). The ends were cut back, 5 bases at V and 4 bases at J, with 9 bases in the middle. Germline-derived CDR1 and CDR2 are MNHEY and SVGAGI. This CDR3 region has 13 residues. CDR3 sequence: CASSPGHKNIQYF. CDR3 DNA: TGTGCCAGCAGTCCGGGACATAAAAACATTCAGTACTTC.

The CDR3 DNA sequence: TGCGCCAGCAGCTCGGACAGGGGAACCGTTTACGGGGGCTACACCTTC. The encoded protein is CASSSDRGTVYGGYTF. The genes are TRBV5-1 and TRBJ1-2; 9 bases are a match to TRBD1. The CDR3 is 16 residues long. Per the germline V gene, CDR1 is SGHRS and CDR2 is YFSETQ. V lost 3 bases and J lost 8; bases outside the gene matches: 14.

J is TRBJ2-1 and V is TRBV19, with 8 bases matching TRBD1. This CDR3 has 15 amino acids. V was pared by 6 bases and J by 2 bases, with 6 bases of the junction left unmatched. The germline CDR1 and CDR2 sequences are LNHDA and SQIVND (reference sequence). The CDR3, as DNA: TGTGCCAGTAGCAGAGACAGGGGAACCTACAATGAGCAGTTCTTC. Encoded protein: CASSRDRGTYNEQFF.

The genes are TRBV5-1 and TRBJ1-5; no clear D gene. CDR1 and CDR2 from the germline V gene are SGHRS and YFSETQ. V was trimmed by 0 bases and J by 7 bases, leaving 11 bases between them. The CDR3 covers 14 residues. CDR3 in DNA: TGCGCCAGCAGCTTGGGCGGTAGTGAGCAGCCCCAGCATTTT. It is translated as CASSLGGSEQPQHF.

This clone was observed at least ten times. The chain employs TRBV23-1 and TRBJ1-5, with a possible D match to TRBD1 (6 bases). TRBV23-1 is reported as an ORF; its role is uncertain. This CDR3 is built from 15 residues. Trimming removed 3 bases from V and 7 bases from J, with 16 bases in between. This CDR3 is CASSQDSAHNQPQHF. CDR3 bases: TGCGCCAGCAGTCAGGACAGCGCCCATAACCAGCCCCAGCATTTT.

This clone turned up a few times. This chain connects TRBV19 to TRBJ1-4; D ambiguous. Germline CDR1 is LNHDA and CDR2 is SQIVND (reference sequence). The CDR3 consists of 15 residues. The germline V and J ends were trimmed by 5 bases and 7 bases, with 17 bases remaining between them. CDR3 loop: CASSDLVAVREKLFF. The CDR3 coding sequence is TGTGCCAGTAGTGATTTGGTGGCAGTCCGTGAAAAACTGTTTTTT.

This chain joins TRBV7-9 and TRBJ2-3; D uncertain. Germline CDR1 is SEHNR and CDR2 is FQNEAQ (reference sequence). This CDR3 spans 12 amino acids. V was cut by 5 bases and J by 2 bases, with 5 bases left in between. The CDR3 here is CASSQITDTQYF. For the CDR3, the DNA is TGTGCCAGCAGCCAGATCACAGATACGCAGTATTTT. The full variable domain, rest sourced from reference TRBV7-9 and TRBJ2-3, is DTGVSQNPRHKITKRGQNVTFRCDPISEHNRLYWYRQTLGQGPEFLTYFQNEAQLEKSRLLSDRFSAERPKGSFSTLEIQRTEQGDSAMYLCASSQITDTQYFGPGTRLTVL.

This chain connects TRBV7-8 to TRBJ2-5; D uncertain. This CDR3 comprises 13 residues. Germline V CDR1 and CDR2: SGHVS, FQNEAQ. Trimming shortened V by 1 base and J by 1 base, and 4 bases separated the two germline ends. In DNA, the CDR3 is TGTGCCAGCAGCTTAGGACTCCAAGAGACCCAGTACTTC. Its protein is CASSLGLQETQYF.

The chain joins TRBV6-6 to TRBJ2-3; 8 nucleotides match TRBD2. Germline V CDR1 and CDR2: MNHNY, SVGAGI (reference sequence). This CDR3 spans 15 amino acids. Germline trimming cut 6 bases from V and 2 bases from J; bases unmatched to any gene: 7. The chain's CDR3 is CASSRGGETTDTQYF. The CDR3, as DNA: TGTGCCAGCAGCCGGGGGGGGGAGACCACAGATACGCAGTATTTT.

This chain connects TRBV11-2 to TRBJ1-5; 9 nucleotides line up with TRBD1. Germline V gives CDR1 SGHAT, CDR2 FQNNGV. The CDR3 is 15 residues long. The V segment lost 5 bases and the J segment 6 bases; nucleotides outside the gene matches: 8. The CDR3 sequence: CASSRDRDNFQPQHF. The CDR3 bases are TGTGCCAGCAGCCGGGACAGGGATAACTTTCAGCCCCAGCATTTT. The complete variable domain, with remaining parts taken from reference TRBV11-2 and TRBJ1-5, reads EAGVAQSPRYKIIEKRQSVAFWCNPISGHATLYWYQQILGQGPKLLIQFQNNGVVDDSQLPKDRFSAERLKGVDSTLKIQPAKLEDSAVYLCASSRDRDNFQPQHFGDGTRLSIL.

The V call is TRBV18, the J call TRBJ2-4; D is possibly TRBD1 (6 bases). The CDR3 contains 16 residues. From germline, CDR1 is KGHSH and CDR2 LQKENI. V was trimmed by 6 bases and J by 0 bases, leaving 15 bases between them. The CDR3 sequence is CASSDAQGLAKNIQYF. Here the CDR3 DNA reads TGTGCCAGCTCCGACGCCCAGGGGCTAGCCAAAAACATTCAGTACTTC. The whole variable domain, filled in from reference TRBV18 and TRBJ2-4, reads NAGVMQNPRHLVRRRGQEARLRCSPMKGHSHVYWYRQLPEEGLKFMVYLQKENIIDESGMPKERFSAEFPKEGPSILRIQQVVRGDSAAYFCASSDAQGLAKNIQYFGAGTRLSVL.

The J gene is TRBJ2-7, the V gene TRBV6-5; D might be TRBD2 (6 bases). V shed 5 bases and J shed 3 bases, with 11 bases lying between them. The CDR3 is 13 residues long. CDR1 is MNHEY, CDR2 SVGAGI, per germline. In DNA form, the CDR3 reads TGTGCCAGCAGTCAGGCGGGAAGCTACGAGCAGTACTTC. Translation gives CASSQAGSYEQYF.

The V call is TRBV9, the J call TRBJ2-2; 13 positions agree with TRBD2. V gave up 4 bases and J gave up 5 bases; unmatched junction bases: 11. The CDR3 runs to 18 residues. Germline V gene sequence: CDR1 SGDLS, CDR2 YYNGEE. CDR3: CASSIGLAGAGQTGELFF. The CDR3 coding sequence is TGTGCCAGCAGCATCGGACTAGCGGGAGCAGGTCAAACCGGGGAGCTGTTTTTT.

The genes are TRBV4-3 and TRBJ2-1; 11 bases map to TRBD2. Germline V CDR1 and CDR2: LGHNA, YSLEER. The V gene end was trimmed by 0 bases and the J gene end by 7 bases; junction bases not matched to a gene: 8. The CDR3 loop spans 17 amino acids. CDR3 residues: CASSQDRSLAGGNEQFF. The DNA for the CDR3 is TGCGCCAGCAGCCAAGATCGGTCGCTAGCGGGGGGAAATGAGCAGTTCTTC.